This TCR beta chain was documented in a study of T cell responses to AZD1222 COVID-19 vaccine. Produced via immunoSEQ multiplex PCR; TCRdb's table is partial and in-frame only. The data contain about 170,000 clones, about nine tenths of them seen just once; the ten biggest clones take up roughly 1.6%. Only one count was recorded for this clone. The CDR3 runs 15 residues. V dropped 3 bases and J dropped 2 bases, with 14 bases sitting between them. The germline gives CDR1 MGHRA, CDR2 YSYEKL. The chain couples TRBV4-1 to TRBJ2-7; D could derive from TRBD1 or TRBD2 (5 bases each). Material: peripheral blood, obtained on day 0 of AZD1222 vaccination. This TCR was recovered from an adult in good health. CDR3 coding DNA: TGCGCCAGCAGCCAGTTCCCGGGACGGACCTACGAGCAGTACTTC. Protein sequence: CASSQFPGRTYEQYF.